This T cell receptor beta chain was recovered during a study of regulatory and conventional T cells in RAG deficiency. Broader study findings: Omenn CD25-high CD127-low cells may be activated cells, not true Tregs.

The sorted regulatory T cells were CD4+, CD25-high and CD127-low, with genomic DNA sequenced. TCRdb's table, derived via immunoSEQ multiplex PCR, lists solely in-frame clones and lacks some. The sample has about 12,000 clones, less than 95% seen once. Concerning this clone: What it binds is not known.

Germline V gene sequence: CDR1 MDHEN, CDR2 SYDVKM. J gave up 4 bases and V 7 bases, and 2 bases lay outside the gene matches. This CDR3 spans 14 amino acids. This sample also appeared in a second study, on regulatory T cells. From that paper: The primer mix had 52 TRBV and 13 TRBJ primers. In patients, unique TRB V-J pairs were restricted and V/J usage skewed, especially in Tregs.

The sample was CD127- CD25+ CD4+ Tregs sorted from blood. The V call is TRBV28, the J call TRBJ1-6, with 9 bases lining up with TRBD1. The clonotype originates from a human donor in good health. The CDR3 nucleotides read TGTGCCAGCACCGGGACAGGGTATAATTCACCCCTCCACTTT. This sequence encodes CASTGTGYNSPLHF.